A single sample gave rise to the 26 T cell receptor beta chains below, sequenced in a study of T cells in localized non-small cell lung cancer. Generated by immunoSEQ multiplex PCR, the TCRdb table keeps only in-frame clones and is missing some. This sample has around 16,000 clones, with over 70% found just once. Sequences were derived from peripheral blood, sampled before any cancer treatment. These receptors were collected from a male donor aged 60 or over with stage I lung adenocarcinoma.

This clone came up once. The chain has TRBV15 and TRBJ2-7; D unresolved. V lost 3 bases and J 3 bases, leaving 9 bases between the germline ends. From germline, CDR1 is LNHNV and CDR2 YYDKDF (reference sequence). The CDR3 is made up of 13 amino acids. The CDR3: CATSRGSLYEQYF. The CDR3 DNA follows: TGTGCCACCAGCAGGGGGTCACTCTACGAGCAGTACTTC.

The chain combines TRBV7-9 with TRBJ1-1, with TRBD1 as a possible D gene (6 bases). Germline lookup yields CDR1 SEHNR and CDR2 FQNEAQ (reference sequence). The CDR3 has 14 residues. V was cut by 5 bases and J by 0 bases, with 10 bases left in between. Written as DNA, the CDR3 is TGTGCCAGCAGCCCCGGGGGCTTGAACACTGAAGCTTTCTTT. The encoded protein is CASSPGGLNTEAFF.

This sequence joins TRBV9 and TRBJ2-7, with D possibly matching TRBD2 (6 bases). Germline CDR1 SGDLS, CDR2 YYNGEE. This CDR3 is 14 amino acids long. V was cut by 0 bases and J by 0 bases, with 7 bases left in between. The CDR3 sequence is CASSVDGSSYEQYF. CDR3 coding DNA: TGTGCCAGCAGCGTAGACGGGAGCTCCTACGAGCAGTACTTC.

Here the CDR3 DNA reads TGCAGCGTTGAGCAGACGGGGACCCAGTACTTC. Protein sequence: CSVEQTGTQYF. This chain joins TRBV29-1 and TRBJ2-5; D remains ambiguous. The CDR3 length is 11 residues. In germline, CDR1 is SQVTM, CDR2 ANQGSEA. V lost 3 bases to trimming and J lost 7 bases, with 9 bases between them.

This chain connects TRBV21-1 to TRBJ1-5; TRBD1, as called in the table, went unchecked against the DNA. TRBV21-1 is reported as a pseudogene. The CDR3 loop spans 18 amino acids. The CDR3 DNA is TGTGCCAGCAGCAAGGACAGGCGCCCCTCGTATAGCAATCAGCCCCAGCATTTT. It yields the protein CASSKDRRPSYSNQPQHF.

The gene calls are TRBV9 and TRBJ2-3; 12 bases agree with TRBD2. After removal of 0 bases from V and 7 bases from J, the junction contained 15 bases not matched to a gene. The CDR3 loop spans 19 amino acids. Per germline, CDR1 SGDLS and CDR2 YYNGEE. DNA of the CDR3: TGTGCCAGCAGCGTAGAAGCTAGCGGGGGGGCCAGATCATCAAATACGCAGTATTTT. It codes for CASSVEASGGARSSNTQYF.

The rearrangement joins TRBV7-8 to TRBJ2-1, with TRBD2 matching 7 bases. The CDR3 is made up of 16 amino acids. Germline V gene sequence: CDR1 SGHVS, CDR2 FQNEAQ. V shed 3 bases and J 7 bases; nucleotides not matched to a gene: 12. CDR3 loop: CASSFSPGDYGNEQFF. The CDR3, as DNA: TGTGCCAGCAGCTTCAGCCCGGGGGACTACGGGAATGAGCAGTTCTTC.

The chain employs TRBV29-1 and TRBJ1-2; D uncertain. In germline, CDR1 is SQVTM, CDR2 ANQGSEA. The V end was cut by 0 bases, the J end by 4 bases, with 3 bases between. This CDR3 is 11 amino acids long. DNA for the CDR3: TGCAGCGTTGAAGAAGGCTATGGCTACACCTTC. Translation gives CSVEEGYGYTF. Based on the CDR3 plus reference TRBV29-1 and TRBJ1-2, the full variable domain is SAVISQKPSRDICQRGTSLTIQCQVDSQVTMMFWYRQQPGQSLTLIATANQGSEATYESGFVIDKFPISRPNLTFSTLTVSNMSPEDSSIYLCSVEEGYGYTFGSGTRLTVV.

The gene calls are TRBV6-5 and TRBJ1-2; D is possibly TRBD1 (5 bases). Germline V gene lookup returns CDR1 MNHEY and CDR2 SVGAGI. This CDR3 is 13 amino acids long. The germline V and J ends were trimmed by 10 bases and 2 bases, with 14 bases remaining between them. CDR3 region: CATSTEPNYGYTF. Written as DNA, the CDR3 is TGTGCCACATCGACAGAACCAAACTATGGCTACACCTTC.

This chain connects TRBV28 to TRBJ1-2; 11 nucleotides match TRBD1. J was trimmed by 3 bases and V by 6 bases; bases with no gene match: 0. Germline CDR1 is MDHEN and CDR2 is SYDVKM. There are 13 residues in the CDR3. CDR3 bases: TGTGCCAGCAGGGGACAGGGGGACTATGGCTACACCTTC. Protein sequence: CASRGQGDYGYTF.

The V and J genes are TRBV19 and TRBJ2-2, with 10 bases aligning to TRBD2. With V trimmed by 9 bases and J by 1 base, 5 bases remained unmatched. The CDR3 covers 15 residues. Germline lookup yields CDR1 LNHDA and CDR2 SQIVND (reference sequence). The CDR3 reads CASKERGGNTGELFF. The CDR3 DNA reads TGTGCCAGCAAAGAGCGGGGGGGGAACACCGGGGAGCTGTTTTTT. The full variable domain, with the rest looked up from reference TRBV19 and TRBJ2-2, is DGGITQSPKYLFRKEGQNVTLSCEQNLNHDAMYWYRQDPGQGLRLIYYSQIVNDFQKGDIAEGYSVSREKKESFPLTVTSAQKNPTAFYLCASKERGGNTGELFFGEGSRLTVL.

V and J are TRBV19 and TRBJ2-3; 10 positions match TRBD1. The trim removed 3 bases at V and 4 bases at J, leaving 10 bases unmatched. In germline, CDR1 is LNHDA, CDR2 SQIVND (reference sequence). The CDR3 spans 17 residues. In DNA, the CDR3 is TGTGCCAGTAGTATCCCGCTGGGGACAGGGGAGGCAGATACGCAGTATTTT. This gives the protein CASSIPLGTGEADTQYF.

The rearrangement links TRBV7-2 to TRBJ2-7, with D uncertain. Germline values: CDR1 SGHTA, CDR2 FQGNSA. Trimming took 0 bases from V and 1 from J, leaving 7 bases between them. The CDR3 contains 14 residues. DNA for the CDR3: TGTGCCAGCAGCTTAGCTTCAGGATCCTACGAGCAGTACTTC. Translation: CASSLASGSYEQYF. The complete variable domain, with remaining parts taken from reference TRBV7-2 and TRBJ2-7, reads GAGVSQSPSNKVTEKGKDVELRCDPISGHTALYWYRQSLGQGLEFLIYFQGNSAPDKSGLPSDRFSAERTGGSVSTLTIQRTQQEDSAVYLCASSLASGSYEQYFGPGTRLTVT.

This chain joins TRBV7-6 and TRBJ2-5; D remains ambiguous. CDR1 and CDR2 (germline): SGHVS, FNYEAQ. V was shortened by 1 base and J by 5 bases, with 11 bases between the two germline ends. There are 14 residues in the CDR3. The CDR3 coding sequence is TGTGCCAGCAGCTTAGTAATGGGTAGGGAGACCCAGTACTTC. It is translated as CASSLVMGRETQYF.

This chain joins TRBV19 and TRBJ2-5, with 10 positions matching TRBD1. Germline V gene data show CDR1 as LNHDA and CDR2 as SQIVND (reference sequence). V shed 3 bases, J shed 8 bases, and the junction held 9 bases outside the gene matches. The CDR3 totals 15 residues. The CDR3 region is CASSILRTGGATQYF. The CDR3 DNA is TGTGCCAGTAGTATCCTCCGGACAGGGGGAGCCACCCAGTACTTC.

The rearrangement joins TRBV19 to TRBJ2-5; D unresolved. CDR3 length: 17 residues. Per germline, CDR1 LNHDA and CDR2 SQIVND (reference sequence). Trimming took off 2 bases at V and 2 bases at J, with 18 bases between the two ends. CDR3 in DNA: TGTGCCAGTAGTATACTAGGACCTGCTTATGTACAAGAGACCCAGTACTTC. Amino acid sequence: CASSILGPAYVQETQYF.

The genes are TRBV9 and TRBJ1-1; D possibly corresponds to TRBD1 (5 bases). CDR3 length equals 12 residues. The V gene lost 5 bases and the J gene lost 6 bases, with 11 bases spanning the gap. Per germline, CDR1 SGDLS and CDR2 YYNGEE. The chain's CDR3 is CASRGDSPEAFF. CDR3 in DNA: TGTGCCAGCAGAGGAGACAGCCCTGAAGCTTTCTTT. The variable domain in full, with the rest retrieved from reference TRBV9 and TRBJ1-1, is DSGVTQTPKHLITATGQRVTLRCSPRSGDLSVYWYQQSLDQGLQFLIQYYNGEERAKGNILERFSAQQFPDLHSELNLSSLELGDSALYFCASRGDSPEAFFGQGTRLTVV.

This clone was counted between two and nine times. The chain carries TRBV27 and TRBJ1-2; 12 nucleotides agree with TRBD1. Germline values: CDR1 MNHEY, CDR2 SMNVEV (reference sequence). The ends lost 4 bases at V and 7 bases at J; junction bases unmatched: 7. The CDR3 extends over 15 amino acids. CDR3 coding DNA: TGTGCCAGCAGTTCGCCGGGACAGGGGGCGCCTGGCTACACCTTC. It translates to CASSSPGQGAPGYTF.

V gene TRBV18 combines with J gene TRBJ2-3, with D hard to call. V lost 3 bases, J lost 9 bases, and 13 bases lay in between. Germline loops: CDR1 KGHSH, CDR2 LQKENI. CDR3 length: 13 amino acids. In DNA, the CDR3 is TGTGCCAGCTCACCTAATACCAGGACCACGCAGTATTTT. Its protein product is CASSPNTRTTQYF.

The chain links TRBV5-5 to TRBJ1-5; D call uncertain. V lost 7 bases and J lost 3, with 14 bases in between. The CDR3 is 14 amino acids. The germline gives CDR1 SGHKS, CDR2 YYEKEE (reference sequence). Written as DNA, the CDR3 is TGTGCCAGCCAATCGGCGTTTAACAATCAGCCCCAGCATTTT. It yields the protein CASQSAFNNQPQHF.

The V and J genes are TRBV11-2 and TRBJ2-1; 11 bases agree with TRBD1. The CDR3 length is 14 residues. Per the germline V gene, CDR1 is SGHAT and CDR2 is FQNNGV. V was pared by 3 bases and J by 9 bases, with 4 bases of the junction left unmatched. As DNA, the CDR3 is TGTGCCAGCAGCTTTAGGGGGACAGGGGGTGAGCAGTTCTTC. Protein: CASSFRGTGGEQFF.

With respect to this clone: This sample includes further DNA sequences coding for the same CDR3. V gene TRBV7-3 combines with J gene TRBJ1-4; D may be TRBD1 (6 bases). The V gene lost 2 bases and the J gene lost 4 bases, with 14 bases spanning the gap. Looked up from germline, CDR1 is SGHTA and CDR2 is FQGTGA. The CDR3 covers 16 residues. The CDR3 loop is CASSLWGRGLNEKLFF. The DNA for the CDR3 is TGTGCCAGCAGCTTATGGGGTCGGGGGCTTAATGAAAAACTGTTTTTT.

The gene calls are TRBV30 and TRBJ2-7, with D uncertain. V was pared by 1 base and J by 6 bases, with 10 bases between. CDR1 and CDR2 (germline): GTSNPN, SVGIG (reference sequence). The CDR3 totals 12 residues. CDR3 residues: CAWSDIRSEQYF. As DNA, the CDR3 is TGTGCCTGGAGTGACATAAGGAGCGAGCAGTACTTC.

J is TRBJ2-7 and V is TRBV27; 9 bases agree with TRBD2. J was trimmed by 2 bases and V by 5 bases; bases with no gene match: 4. In germline, CDR1 is MNHEY, CDR2 SMNVEV (reference sequence). This CDR3 has 14 residues. The CDR3 sequence: CASSAGLAAYEQYF. CDR3 DNA: TGTGCCAGCAGTGCGGGACTAGCCGCCTACGAGCAGTACTTC.

The chain carries TRBV29-1 and TRBJ1-4; 9 nucleotides line up with TRBD1. The CDR3 consists of 14 residues. Trimming at V came to 5 bases and at J to 7 bases, leaving 8 bases not matched to a gene. The V gene's germline CDR1 is SQVTM and CDR2 ANQGSEA. Here the CDR3 reads CSVQPGQGSEKLFF. CDR3 nucleotides: TGCAGCGTTCAACCGGGACAGGGTTCTGAAAAACTGTTTTTT.

This clone was detected a few times. V and J are TRBV5-4 and TRBJ2-3; possibly TRBD2 for D (6 bases). The germline CDR1 and CDR2 sequences are SGHNT and YYREEE (reference sequence). The CDR3 runs 16 residues. V was pared by 1 base and J by 0 bases, with 12 bases between. In DNA form, the CDR3 reads TGTGCCAGCAGCTTGCGTAGCGGACCCAGCACAGATACGCAGTATTTT. It yields the protein CASSLRSGPSTDTQYF. Full variable domain (remainder filled in from reference TRBV5-4 and TRBJ2-3): ETGVTQSPTHLIKTRGQQVTLRCSSQSGHNTVSWYQQALGQGPQFIFQYYREEENGRGNFPPRFSGLQFPNYSSELNVNALELDDSALYLCASSLRSGPSTDTQYFGPGTRLTVL.